This T cell receptor beta chain was profiled in a study of massively parallel sequencing of T cell beta chains (dated by TCRdb to between 2009 and 2010). As for the study more broadly: The study profiled human TCR beta CDR3 diversity in peripheral blood using 5'-RACE, Illumina short-read sequencing and a dedicated short-read assembly strategy.

CDR1 LGHNA and CDR2 YNFKEQ are derived from the germline V gene. Counted from cysteine to phenylalanine, this CDR3 has 15 amino acids. The retained sequence is limited to the CDR3, 45 bases, with the frame set at the first base. The junction shows trimming of 0 bases on V and 5 bases on J, plus 8 bases between the germline ends. Instrument on record: Illumina Genome Analyzer II. A RACE product of about 520 bp was obtained after two rounds of nested PCR with TRBC1/TRBC2-specific primers and was gel-purified. First-strand cDNA was synthesized with a TRBC-specific primer plus a template-switching oligonucleotide, by which a 5' anchor for RACE was provided. Since the RACE amplicon was too long to sequence directly with short reads, the amplicon was concatemerized by ligation and then sheared by sonication. PAGE was used to isolate a size fraction of 100 to 300 bp, and that fraction then underwent shotgun sequencing on the Illumina platform. Sequencing on an Illumina GAII produced 18.8 million 36-nt reads and 21.7 million 50-nt single-end reads in separate runs. The original pipeline was this. Assembly of the pooled some 41 million reads was performed with iSSAKE using parameters -m 15, -o 2 and -r 0.7. De novo CDR3 beta assemblies were seeded by reads aligning to the ends of Ensembl TRBV gene predictions that carried unmatched junctional bases. Rather than raw read depth, the number of matching assembled contigs was used to estimate clonotype abundance. After about 2,000 (approximately 6%) of the assembled clonotypes were removed for having in-frame stop codons, about 34,000 productive clonotypes remained. Of the roughly 280 unique TCR sequences obtained by Sanger sequencing of cloned RACE products, roughly 63% were also present in the Illumina assembly. TCRdb itself trimmed the public reads at Q25 with fastp, ran MiXCR and retained productive beta chains. Every CDR3 protein is listed once, alongside the most common genes and DNA of its rows. TCRdb, not the authors, supplied the V and J calls. The sample table records 4,300 or so distinct CDR3 sequences; 30% to 45% of these occur just once. The ten largest clones represent roughly 3% of the sample.

The donor pool was composed of fewer than 450 males and approximately 150 females, all aged roughly 18 to 45 years. Peripheral leukocyte polyA+ RNA was isolated from 150 to 200 liters of pooled peripheral blood. For starting material, the researchers used a commercial mRNA preparation made from normal human peripheral blood leukocytes pooled across fewer than 600 individuals. Overall study outcomes, separate from this receptor: Subsampling showed clonotype counts rising linearly with read number, indicating sequencing depth was far from saturation. Only 22,704 (around 70%) of the clonotypes could be assigned a unique TRBV gene. Within the roughly 31,000 distinct clonotypes, single-copy clonotypes accounted for 65.3% of clonotypes but just roughly a fifth of assemblies. The length of CDR3 beta varied from 21 to 81 nucleotides, with the peak at 45 nucleotides. TRBV usage was found to range from less than 0.011% for TRBV17 to 22% to 25% for TRBV20-1, and TRBJ usage was found to range from 1.6% for TRBJ2-6 to approximately 17% for TRBJ2-1. A single sequence read was the only support for most clonotypes (about 60% of the roughly 35,000), which could in principle inflate the apparent diversity. Preferential PCR amplification of some TRBV and TRBJ sequences may have skewed the reported gene usage frequencies. Since the RNA was pooled from many donors, the results capture clonotype abundance averaged across the population rather than the repertoire of any individual.

Remarks on this clonotype: The target of this receptor is not known. Base qualities are not recorded, but no much larger clone differs from it by a single base.

Sequences were obtained from commercial RNA from peripheral blood pooled from many donors. This TCR was sampled from a pool of human donors in good health; the sample was commercial RNA pooled from many donors. The sequence is built from TRBV4-2 and TRBJ1-6; the D gene remains uncertain. The CDR3 reads CASSQDVADNSPLHF. The nucleotide sequence reads TGTGCCAGCAGCCAAGATGTGGCAGATAATTCACCCCTCCACTTT.